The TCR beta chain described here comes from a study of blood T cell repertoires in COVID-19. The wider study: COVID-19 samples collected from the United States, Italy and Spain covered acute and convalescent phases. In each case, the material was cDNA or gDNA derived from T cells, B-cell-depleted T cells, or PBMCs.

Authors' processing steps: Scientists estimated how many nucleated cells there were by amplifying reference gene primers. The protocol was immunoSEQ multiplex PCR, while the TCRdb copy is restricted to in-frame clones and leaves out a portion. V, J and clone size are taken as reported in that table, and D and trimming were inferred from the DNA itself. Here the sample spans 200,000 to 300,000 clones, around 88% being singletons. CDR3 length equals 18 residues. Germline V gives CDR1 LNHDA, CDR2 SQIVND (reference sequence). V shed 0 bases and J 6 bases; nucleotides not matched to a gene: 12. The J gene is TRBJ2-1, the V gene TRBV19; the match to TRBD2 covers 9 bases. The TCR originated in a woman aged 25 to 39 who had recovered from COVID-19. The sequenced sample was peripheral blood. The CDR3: CASSIDVNRLAGSNEQFF. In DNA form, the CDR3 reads TGTGCCAGTAGTATAGACGTGAATCGGCTAGCGGGGTCCAATGAGCAGTTCTTC.